The 31 T cell receptor beta chains below were found in one sample sequenced in a study of long-term antiretroviral therapy in people with HIV. The authors ran the immunoSEQ assay, v3.0, at survey level. Only in-frame clones appear in the TCRdb table, and some are missing; sequencing was by immunoSEQ multiplex PCR. The profile shows 20,000 to 30,000 clones, around 80% of them singletons. Sequenced material: unsorted PBMCs, taken 1.2 years after starting antiretroviral therapy. These receptors all stem from a woman in her thirties or forties with HIV.

The rearrangement uses TRBV19 and TRBJ2-1, with 10 bases identical to TRBD2. With 3 bases clipped from V and 2 bases from J, the junction kept 4 bases outside the gene matches. This CDR3 is 16 amino acids long. From germline, CDR1 is LNHDA and CDR2 SQIVND (reference sequence). CDR3 coding DNA: TGTGCCAGTAGTATGTGGCTAGCGGGGGCCTACAATGAGCAGTTCTTC. It yields the protein CASSMWLAGAYNEQFF.

The chain joins TRBV18 to TRBJ2-3; TRBD1 might be the D (6 bases). The CDR3 loop spans 14 amino acids. Per germline, CDR1 KGHSH and CDR2 LQKENI. V was clipped by 7 bases and J by 4 bases, with 15 bases between them. The CDR3 sequence: CASYRQARADTQYF. CDR3 nucleotide sequence: TGTGCCAGCTACAGACAGGCTCGCGCAGATACGCAGTATTTT.

The chain carries TRBV9 and TRBJ2-7; TRBD2 agrees at 8 bases. Germline lookup yields CDR1 SGDLS and CDR2 YYNGEE. The V gene end was trimmed by 4 bases and the J gene end by 2 bases; junction bases not matched to a gene: 5. The CDR3 covers 14 residues. Here the CDR3 reads CASSPTSGPYEQYF. The CDR3 DNA reads as TGTGCCAGCAGCCCCACTAGCGGCCCCTACGAGCAGTACTTC.

This chain joins TRBV6-5 and TRBJ2-6; TRBD1 is a possible D gene (5 bases). Per germline, CDR1 MNHEY and CDR2 SVGAGI. The V gene lost 2 bases and the J gene lost 2 bases, with 7 bases spanning the gap. The CDR3 totals 15 residues. The CDR3 DNA reads TGTGCCAGCAGTTACGTGGGGCCTGGGGCCAACGTCCTGACTTTC. Protein sequence: CASSYVGPGANVLTF.

This chain links TRBV30 with TRBJ1-5, with TRBD1 identical over 7 bases. V lost 0 bases, J lost 0 bases, and 2 bases stayed unmatched. This CDR3 contains 15 residues. Germline V gene lookup returns CDR1 GTSNPN and CDR2 SVGIG (reference sequence). CDR3 coding DNA: TGTGCCTGGAGTGTCCAGGGGGATAGCAATCAGCCCCAGCATTTT. It is translated as CAWSVQGDSNQPQHF.

The chain combines TRBV19 with TRBJ1-4; D is undetermined. The CDR3 runs to 15 residues. Germline V gives CDR1 LNHDA, CDR2 SQIVND (reference sequence). V lost 4 bases and J 0 bases, leaving 9 bases between the germline ends. The CDR3 sequence is CASSTTPTTNEKLFF. CDR3 bases: TGTGCCAGTAGTACTACACCTACAACTAATGAAAAACTGTTTTTT.

This chain connects TRBV2 to TRBJ2-3; the match to TRBD2 covers 9 bases. Unmatched junction bases numbered 4, after V lost 2 bases and J lost 1 base. In germline, CDR1 is SNHLY, CDR2 FYNNEI. The CDR3 is 16 residues long. CDR3 amino acids: CASSERLAARTDTQYF. The DNA for the CDR3 is TGTGCCAGCAGTGAACGACTAGCGGCTCGCACAGATACGCAGTATTTT.

The V gene is TRBV15, the J gene TRBJ1-4; D is unclear. The V gene lost 1 base and the J gene lost 8 bases, with 14 bases spanning the gap. The CDR3 spans 15 residues. The germline V gene has CDR1 LNHNV and CDR2 YYDKDF (reference sequence). CDR3 DNA sequence: TGTGCCACCAGCAGAGGCGGGATGGGATTCGAAAAACTGTTTTTT. This encodes CATSRGGMGFEKLFF. Supplemented by reference TRBV15 and TRBJ1-4, the full variable domain reads DAMVIQNPRYQVTQFGKPVTLSCSQTLNHNVMYWYQQKSSQAPKLLFHYYDKDFNNEADTPDNFQSRRPNTSFCFLDIRSPGLGDTAMYLCATSRGGMGFEKLFFGSGTQLSVL.

The V call is TRBV6-1, the J call TRBJ1-6, with TRBD1 as a possible D gene (6 bases). V lost 2 bases and J lost 5, with 7 bases in between. There are 14 residues in the CDR3. The V gene's germline CDR1 is MNHNS and CDR2 SASEGT. CDR3 sequence: CASSERGNNSPLHF. CDR3 nucleotides: TGTGCCAGCAGTGAAAGGGGGAATAATTCACCCCTCCACTTT.

The chain uses TRBV27 and TRBJ2-1, with TRBD2 matching 11 bases. The length of the CDR3 is 16 residues. V shed 5 bases, J shed 4 bases, and the junction held 7 bases outside the gene matches. Germline V gene sequence: CDR1 MNHEY, CDR2 SMNVEV (reference sequence). The CDR3 region has the DNA TGTGCCAGCAGTACCCCCGGGACTAGCGGATACAATGAGCAGTTCTTC. As protein: CASSTPGTSGYNEQFF.

The V and J genes are TRBV7-9 and TRBJ2-3, with 7 positions matching TRBD2. Germline V lookup: CDR1 SEHNR, CDR2 FQNEAQ (reference sequence). V shed 2 bases, J shed 0 bases, and the junction held 2 bases outside the gene matches. The CDR3 sequence is 15 residues long. CDR3 region: CASSLPSGSTDTQYF. The DNA for the CDR3 is TGTGCCAGCAGCTTACCTAGCGGAAGCACAGATACGCAGTATTTT.

The chain links TRBV7-9 to TRBJ2-7, with a tentative D call TRBD2 (5 bases). V was shortened by 1 base and J by 6 bases, with 10 bases between the two germline ends. Germline V gene sequence: CDR1 SEHNR, CDR2 FQNEAQ (reference sequence). There are 13 residues in the CDR3. For the CDR3, the DNA is TGTGCCAGCAGCTTAGGTCCTAGCCTCGAGCAGTACTTC. Translation gives CASSLGPSLEQYF.

This clone was observed a handful of times. This chain links TRBV7-9 with TRBJ2-7; weak D call: TRBD1 (5 bases). Germline V gives CDR1 SEHNR, CDR2 FQNEAQ (reference sequence). The CDR3 runs to 15 residues. V lost 2 bases to trimming and J lost 3 bases, with 14 bases between them. CDR3: CASSLSETAIYEQYF. In DNA form, the CDR3 reads TGTGCCAGCAGCTTATCAGAGACAGCGATCTACGAGCAGTACTTC.

This clone was detected only a few times. V and J are TRBV12-5 and TRBJ1-5; 7 nucleotides line up with TRBD1. This CDR3 spans 16 amino acids. V was pared by 5 bases and J by 8 bases, with 15 bases of the junction left unmatched. Germline loops: CDR1 LGHNT, CDR2 FRNRAP. CDR3 in amino acids: CASGLRPVQGRKPQHF. The CDR3 nucleotides read TGTGCTAGTGGTCTCCGCCCCGTACAGGGGAGAAAGCCCCAGCATTTT.

This chain joins TRBV29-1 and TRBJ2-1; TRBD2 agrees at 8 bases. Germline-derived CDR1 and CDR2 are SQVTM and ANQGSEA. The CDR3 contains 14 residues. The V and J ends lost 6 bases and 6 bases, in that order; junction bases with no gene match: 10. Here the CDR3 DNA reads TGCAGCGTCATAAGAGGGACTAGAGGCAATGAGCAGTTCTTC. Its protein is CSVIRGTRGNEQFF.

The chain has TRBV15 and TRBJ1-2; tentatively, D is TRBD1 (6 bases). This CDR3 is built from 13 residues. Germline CDR1 reads LNHNV; CDR2 reads YYDKDF (reference sequence). The V end lost 6 bases, the J end lost 11 bases, and 19 bases lay between the germline ends. In DNA form, the CDR3 reads TGTGCCACCAGTATCCCCCGGGGGCAAGGATACACCTTC. Amino acids: CATSIPRGQGYTF.

The chain carries TRBV11-1 and TRBJ1-1; D unclear. The germline V and J ends were trimmed by 3 bases and 8 bases, with 7 bases remaining between them. Per germline, CDR1 SGHAT and CDR2 FQDESV (reference sequence). The CDR3 is 11 amino acids. The DNA of the CDR3 is TGTGCCAGCAGCTTGGAGACAGAAGCTTTCTTT. Translating gives CASSLETEAFF.

The chain has TRBV28 and TRBJ1-2, with 8 bases lining up with TRBD1. Germline V lookup: CDR1 MDHEN, CDR2 SYDVKM. This CDR3 region has 13 residues. V shed 2 bases and J 4 bases; nucleotides not matched to a gene: 0. Here the CDR3 reads CASSLTGGYGYTF. CDR3 DNA: TGTGCCAGCAGTTTAACAGGGGGCTATGGCTACACCTTC.

The chain links TRBV18 to TRBJ2-1, with 7 bases aligning to TRBD1. The J segment lost 6 bases and the V segment lost 2 bases, leaving 7 bases of the junction unmatched. This CDR3 is built from 15 residues. Germline CDR1 reads KGHSH; CDR2 reads LQKENI. CDR3 sequence (DNA): TGTGCCAGCTCACCAAGGGGGCCAGGGACCAATGAGCAGTTCTTC. Its protein is CASSPRGPGTNEQFF. Together with reference TRBV18 and TRBJ2-1, the CDR3 gives the full variable domain: NAGVMQNPRHLVRRRGQEARLRCSPMKGHSHVYWYRQLPEEGLKFMVYLQKENIIDESGMPKERFSAEFPKEGPSILRIQQVVRGDSAAYFCASSPRGPGTNEQFFGPGTRLTVL.

This chain joins TRBV6-5 and TRBJ1-3; tentative D call: TRBD1 (5 bases). V lost 8 bases and J lost 1, with 6 bases in between. The CDR3 sequence is 12 residues long. Looked up from germline, CDR1 is MNHEY and CDR2 is SVGAGI. This CDR3 is CASQGSGNTIYF. CDR3 DNA sequence: TGTGCCAGCCAGGGTTCTGGAAACACCATATATTTT.

This chain uses TRBV4-2 with TRBJ2-1; D may correspond to TRBD1 or TRBD2 (5 bases each). This CDR3 spans 17 amino acids. Germline V gives CDR1 LGHNA, CDR2 YNFKEQ. The V and J ends lost 3 bases and 4 bases respectively, with 19 bases between them. CDR3 in amino acids: CASSQSLWGGSYNEQFF. CDR3 nucleotide sequence: TGTGCCAGCAGCCAGAGCCTCTGGGGCGGGTCGTACAATGAGCAGTTCTTC.

V usage is TRBV4-3 and J usage is TRBJ1-1; D ambiguous. Per germline, CDR1 LGHNA and CDR2 YSLEER. The ends were cut back, 0 bases at V and 4 bases at J, with 12 bases in the middle. The CDR3 runs to 15 residues. In DNA form, the CDR3 reads TGCGCCAGCAGCCAAGATTACCCGGCGGGCACTGAAGCTTTCTTT. Its protein is CASSQDYPAGTEAFF.

The chain uses TRBV10-3 and TRBJ2-2, with TRBD1 identical over 11 bases. The germline V gene has CDR1 ENHRY and CDR2 SYGVKD. V was clipped by 6 bases and J by 6 bases; unmatched bases: 6. The CDR3 has 15 residues. The CDR3 spells CAISTEGQGAGELFF. The CDR3 bases are TGTGCCATCAGCACGGAGGGACAGGGGGCCGGGGAGCTGTTTTTT.

In this sample, this clone turned up once. This chain connects TRBV7-9 to TRBJ2-5; D remains unclear. In germline, CDR1 is SEHNR, CDR2 FQNEAQ (reference sequence). The CDR3 is 15 residues long. The germline V and J ends were trimmed by 1 base and 1 base, with 10 bases remaining between them. The CDR3 DNA is TGTGCCAGCAGCTTAGAGGTAGGCGGCCAAGAGACCCAGTACTTC. Its protein is CASSLEVGGQETQYF.

The chain combines TRBV7-9 with TRBJ1-4; D gene unclear. CDR3 length: 16 amino acids. The germline V gene encodes CDR1 SEHNR and CDR2 FQNEAQ (reference sequence). V lost 4 bases to trimming and J lost 4 bases, with 16 bases between them. In DNA form, the CDR3 reads TGTGCCAGCAGCTCACCCAATCAAGGCTTTAATGAAAAACTGTTTTTT. Its translation is CASSSPNQGFNEKLFF.

This clone occurred a few times. The chain uses TRBV12-5 and TRBJ2-1; D remains ambiguous. Germline values: CDR1 LGHNT, CDR2 FRNRAP. The CDR3 runs to 16 residues. V lost 7 bases and J 1 base, leaving 17 bases between the germline ends. CDR3 in DNA: TGTGCTAGTGTGGATAATAGAATGCCATCCTACAATGAGCAGTTCTTC. This translates into CASVDNRMPSYNEQFF.

V usage is TRBV9 and J usage is TRBJ1-2; D not resolved. V dropped 0 bases and J dropped 1 base, with 4 bases sitting between them. This CDR3 has 13 amino acids. CDR1 and CDR2 (germline): SGDLS, YYNGEE. CDR3 coding DNA: TGTGCCAGCAGCGTAGGGGATAACTATGGCTACACCTTC. Its protein product is CASSVGDNYGYTF.

In this sample, this clone turned up a few times. J is TRBJ2-2 and V is TRBV19; 9 positions match TRBD1. The germline V gene encodes CDR1 LNHDA and CDR2 SQIVND (reference sequence). This CDR3 contains 15 residues. Germline trimming cut 7 bases from V and 9 bases from J; bases unmatched to any gene: 12. The CDR3 loop is CASTPGQGTRWELFF. The CDR3 DNA sequence: TGTGCCAGTACCCCCGGACAGGGGACCCGGTGGGAGCTGTTTTTT.

The chain joins TRBV27 to TRBJ2-3; 8 nucleotides match TRBD1. This CDR3 has 14 amino acids. Trimming cost V 7 bases and J 5 bases; bases outside gene matches: 8. Germline V gene data show CDR1 as MNHEY and CDR2 as SMNVEV (reference sequence). The DNA of the CDR3 is TGTGCCAGCATAAAGACAGGGGTTGTAGATACGCAGTATTTT. Translating gives CASIKTGVVDTQYF.

J is TRBJ1-2 and V is TRBV19, with unresolved D. Germline V gene sequence: CDR1 LNHDA, CDR2 SQIVND (reference sequence). The CDR3 length is 13 residues. Deletions cut 3 bases from V and 5 bases from J, with 10 bases between. This CDR3 reads CASSMRDPYGYTF. CDR3 DNA sequence: TGTGCCAGTAGTATGAGGGATCCGTATGGCTACACCTTC. Using reference TRBV19 and TRBJ1-2 for the parts outside the CDR3, the full variable domain is DGGITQSPKYLFRKEGQNVTLSCEQNLNHDAMYWYRQDPGQGLRLIYYSQIVNDFQKGDIAEGYSVSREKKESFPLTVTSAQKNPTAFYLCASSMRDPYGYTFGSGTRLTVV.

The J gene is TRBJ1-1, the V gene TRBV5-6; TRBD1 matches at 7 bases. The germline V gene has CDR1 SGHDT and CDR2 YYEEEE. The CDR3 runs to 16 residues. Germline trimming cut 4 bases from V and 3 bases from J; bases unmatched to any gene: 12. The CDR3 sequence: CASSPFLGQLYTEAFF. CDR3 coding DNA: TGTGCCAGCAGCCCTTTCCTGGGACAGCTATACACTGAAGCTTTCTTT.